The 25 T cell receptor beta chains below were found in one sample sequenced in a study of T cells expressing NK-cell markers. From its re-call of the 5' RACE reads, TCRdb lists each CDR3 protein once, without DNA. The specimen's table records 200,000 to 300,000 distinct CDR3 sequences. The sample taken for sequencing was blood T cells: a sorted CD56 or NKG2C T cell subset, CD4+ or CD8+ T cells, or bulk PBMC T cells (not recorded which). These receptors were collected from a young man in good health.

CDR3 region: CASGGYVGNEQYF. The chain carries TRBV7-2 and TRBJ2-7; lacking DNA, the TRBD1 call made by TCRdb goes unchecked. Germline values: CDR1 SGHTA, CDR2 FQGNSA. The length of the CDR3 is 13 residues.

The rearrangement uses TRBV20-1 and TRBJ1-5. CDR3 length: 16 residues. Germline CDR1 DFQATT, CDR2 SNEGSKA (reference sequence). The CDR3 region is CSARDSASYSNQPQHF.

The chain uses TRBV29-1 and TRBJ2-4; TCRdb proposes TRBD2, but this gene call is untestable without DNA. This CDR3 has 15 amino acids. Germline-derived CDR1 and CDR2 are SQVTM and ANQGSEA. CDR3 loop: CSVGGQEGHQNIQYF.

The chain combines TRBV25-1 with TRBJ1-6. Germline CDR1 MGHDK, CDR2 SYGVNS. The CDR3 is 17 residues long. The CDR3: CASSGGRKGNGNSPLHF.

This chain uses TRBV12-3 or TRBV12-4 with TRBJ2-7. This CDR3 comprises 13 residues. Here the CDR3 reads CASSLARTYEQYF.

V gene TRBV12-3 or TRBV12-4 combines with J gene TRBJ1-6. The CDR3 contains 14 residues. The CDR3 loop reads CANSLSGANSPLHF.

This chain joins TRBV29-1 and TRBJ1-1. Looked up from germline, CDR1 is SQVTM and CDR2 is ANQGSEA. There are 12 residues in the CDR3. CDR3 sequence: CSVPRVGGEAFF.

The J gene is TRBJ2-2, the V gene TRBV20-1; TCRdb outputs TRBD2, but without DNA this stays unchecked. Germline CDR1 and CDR2: DFQATT and SNEGSKA (reference sequence). The CDR3 extends over 14 amino acids. CDR3: CSARGLVNTGELFF.

The chain uses TRBV20-1 and TRBJ2-2; TCRdb designates TRBD2, a call that cannot be tested without DNA. The CDR3 covers 14 residues. Germline assignment: CDR1 DFQATT and CDR2 SNEGSKA (reference sequence). The CDR3 is CSAKEREGLGELFF.

This chain connects TRBV20-1 to TRBJ1-2; TCRdb's D call of TRBD1 is untestable without DNA. The CDR3 is 12 residues long. Germline-derived CDR1 and CDR2 are DFQATT and SNEGSKA (reference sequence). The CDR3 sequence: CSARQGASGYTF.

The chain is built from TRBV3-1 and TRBJ2-1; no DNA is available, so the TRBD2 call from TCRdb remains unchecked. CDR3 length: 15 residues. Germline V gene lookup returns CDR1 LGHDT and CDR2 YNNKEL (reference sequence). This CDR3 reads CASSQGTSSYNEQFF.

V and J are TRBV19 and TRBJ2-7; TCRdb reports TRBD2, a call that lacks DNA to check it against. There are 13 residues in the CDR3. The germline gives CDR1 LNHDA, CDR2 SQIVND (reference sequence). The CDR3 region is CASKSEGLYEQYF.

This chain links TRBV23-1 with TRBJ2-1; with no DNA, the TCRdb D assignment of TRBD1 cannot be verified. TRBV23-1 counts as an open reading frame of uncertain function. The CDR3 covers 17 residues. Here the CDR3 reads CASNPRSGLASYNEQFF.

CDR3 sequence: CATSDFPRGDDGYTF. The chain recombines TRBV24-1 with TRBJ1-2; TCRdb gives TRBD1 as the D gene, but with no DNA this cannot be confirmed. The V gene's germline CDR1 is KGHDR and CDR2 SFDVKD. This CDR3 has 15 amino acids.

V usage is TRBV5-1 and J usage is TRBJ2-1. The CDR3 loop spans 16 amino acids. CDR1 is SGHRS, CDR2 YFSETQ, per germline. The CDR3 reads CASSLYLDARRNEQFF.

The chain carries TRBV12-3 or TRBV12-4 and TRBJ2-5; lacking DNA, the TRBD1 call made by TCRdb goes unchecked. The CDR3 loop spans 14 amino acids. CDR3 loop: CASSLAEGSQTQYF.

This chain connects TRBV7-3 to TRBJ2-3; the D gene TCRdb calls, TRBD2, cannot be checked with no DNA. The germline V gene encodes CDR1 SGHTA and CDR2 FQGTGA. The length of the CDR3 is 17 residues. CDR3 amino acids: CASSAGTSGLRTDTQYF.

The chain combines TRBV12-3 or TRBV12-4 with TRBJ1-6; TCRdb selects TRBD1, and the lack of DNA leaves this call unchecked. This CDR3 has 16 amino acids. CDR3 amino acids: CASSLSTLPGNSPLHF.

V is TRBV5-1 and J is TRBJ2-1; TCRdb indicates TRBD2, and absent DNA this call remains unverified. The CDR3 loop spans 17 amino acids. Germline V gene data show CDR1 as SGHRS and CDR2 as YFSETQ. The CDR3 reads CASSLAPGTSGTNEQFF.

This chain links TRBV15 with TRBJ1-5. Germline V gene data show CDR1 as LNHNV and CDR2 as YYDKDF (reference sequence). CDR3 length: 15 amino acids. The CDR3 loop is CATSRDQGSNQPQHF.

The CDR3 loop is CASSPKQGATFF. The V gene is TRBV18, the J gene TRBJ1-1; the D call of TRBD1 rests on TCRdb alone, since no DNA is present to check it. Looked up from germline, CDR1 is KGHSH and CDR2 is LQKENI. The CDR3 runs 12 residues.

This chain connects TRBV6-1 to TRBJ2-1; TCRdb outputs TRBD2, but without DNA this stays unchecked. CDR3 length: 15 amino acids. The V gene's germline CDR1 is MNHNS and CDR2 SASEGT. CDR3 amino acids: CASSEVSGRVNEQFF.

The rearrangement joins TRBV12-3 or TRBV12-4 to TRBJ2-1; lacking DNA, the TRBD1 call made by TCRdb goes unchecked. The length of the CDR3 is 16 residues. This chain's CDR3 is CASSSQTGGGYNEQFF.

The J gene is TRBJ2-2, the V gene TRBV5-1; TCRdb's assignment of TRBD2 cannot be checked, as there is no DNA. This CDR3 comprises 17 residues. Germline V gives CDR1 SGHRS, CDR2 YFSETQ. The chain's CDR3 is CASSPRAETQNTGELFF.

V usage is TRBV12-3 or TRBV12-4 and J usage is TRBJ2-7; the TCRdb call, TRBD1, lacks DNA for checking. CDR3 length equals 15 residues. CDR3 protein: CASSRTGTGIYEQYF.